A selection of T cell receptor beta chains follows, all from one sample in a study of cytomegalovirus exposure and HLA in healthy donors. Produced via immunoSEQ multiplex PCR; TCRdb's table is partial and in-frame only. There are about 120,000 clones in the sample; around 74% occur only once, and roughly 1.5% lies in the top ten. Sequenced sample: PBMCs. The receptors stem from a woman younger than 35 in good health and CMV-seronegative. Each CDR3 is given without its conserved first and last residue. The order of the fields is V gene, J gene, CDR3 protein.

v_call: TRBV28
j_call: TRBJ1-4
cdr3_aa: ASSPDRDPEKLF

v_call: TRBV7-9
j_call: TRBJ1-6
cdr3_aa: ASSPQGALLH

v_call: TRBV7-9
j_call: TRBJ2-7
cdr3_aa: ASSLGTGTGDYEQY

v_call: TRBV9
j_call: TRBJ2-2
cdr3_aa: ASRRTVDTGELF

v_call: TRBV6-5
j_call: TRBJ1-1
cdr3_aa: ASSLGLPGGTEAF

v_call: TRBV7-2
j_call: TRBJ2-7
cdr3_aa: ASSLDPGSHYEQY

v_call: TRBV11-2
j_call: TRBJ2-7
cdr3_aa: ASRSGISYEQY

v_call: TRBV18
j_call: TRBJ1-2
cdr3_aa: ASSPDQGAGYT

v_call: TRBV5-4
j_call: TRBJ1-1
cdr3_aa: ASSQTRGSPNTEAF

v_call: TRBV5-8
j_call: TRBJ2-1
cdr3_aa: ASSPLQWHEQF

v_call: TRBV7-2
j_call: TRBJ2-5
cdr3_aa: ASSLSRGRETQY

v_call: TRBV7-7
j_call: TRBJ1-2
cdr3_aa: ASSAFYAGYT

v_call: TRBV30
j_call: TRBJ1-1
cdr3_aa: AWKTGAVNTEAF

v_call: TRBV28
j_call: TRBJ1-1
cdr3_aa: ASSRRGVEGEAF

v_call: TRBV9
j_call: TRBJ2-3
cdr3_aa: ASSLNAGGASDTQY

v_call: TRBV28
j_call: TRBJ1-5
cdr3_aa: ASSFPGGSGNQPQH

v_call: TRBV15
j_call: TRBJ2-2
cdr3_aa: ATSRGGLGNTGELF

v_call: TRBV4-1
j_call: TRBJ1-2
cdr3_aa: ASSSPSEGRGYT

v_call: TRBV4-2
j_call: TRBJ1-6
cdr3_aa: ASSQDPGQGNSPLH

v_call: TRBV19
j_call: TRBJ1-5
cdr3_aa: ASSIVGGQPQH

v_call: TRBV5-6
j_call: TRBJ2-5
cdr3_aa: ASSLARETQY

v_call: TRBV30
j_call: TRBJ1-6
cdr3_aa: AWLLNSPLH

v_call: TRBV5-6
j_call: TRBJ2-7
cdr3_aa: ASSLAGGGGFWEQY

v_call: TRBV6-1
j_call: TRBJ1-1
cdr3_aa: ASSAGTQNTEAF

v_call: TRBV29-1
j_call: TRBJ1-4
cdr3_aa: SVARTGSNEKLF